These 9 T cell receptor beta chains share one sample of origin, sequenced in a study of cytotoxic CD8 clonotypes in ibrutinib-treated CLL. The method was immunoSEQ multiplex PCR; TCRdb's version includes in-frame clones alone and lacks a portion of them. This sample has some 290,000 clones, with about 80% found just once. The sequencing used PBMCs, collected before ibrutinib treatment. The origin of the receptors is a human donor with chronic lymphocytic leukemia.

This clone appeared once. J is TRBJ1-3 and V is TRBV19, with TRBD1 matching over 8 bases. This CDR3 is 14 amino acids long. With 4 bases clipped from V and 3 bases from J, the junction kept 2 bases outside the gene matches. CDR1 and CDR2 (germline): LNHDA, SQIVND (reference sequence). In DNA form, the CDR3 reads TGTGCCAGTAGTACCGGGACAGGTGGAAACACCATATATTTT. Encoded protein: CASSTGTGGNTIYF.

The rearrangement links TRBV29-1 to TRBJ2-1; perhaps TRBD2 as D (6 bases). CDR1 SQVTM and CDR2 ANQGSEA come from the germline V gene. V was pared by 1 base and J by 3 bases, with 16 bases between. The CDR3 consists of 16 residues. CDR3 region: CSVEGVASAYYNEQFF. CDR3 sequence (DNA): TGCAGCGTTGAAGGGGTGGCTAGCGCCTACTACAATGAGCAGTTCTTC.

The gene calls are TRBV19 and TRBJ2-6, with D unresolved. This CDR3 comprises 16 residues. CDR1 and CDR2 from the germline V gene are LNHDA and SQIVND (reference sequence). V was clipped by 8 bases and J by 0 bases, with 14 bases between them. The CDR3 protein is CASASAPGSGANVLTF. DNA of the CDR3: TGTGCCAGTGCCTCTGCGCCGGGCTCTGGGGCCAACGTCCTGACTTTC.

This CDR3 reads CASTGTAAEKLFF. The CDR3 bases are TGTGCCAGCACTGGGACGGCCGCTGAAAAACTGTTTTTT. V usage is TRBV6-1 and J usage is TRBJ1-4; TRBD1 is a possible D gene (5 bases). Trimming shortened V by 7 bases and J by 7 bases, and 13 bases separated the two germline ends. CDR1 is MNHNS and CDR2 is SASEGT in the germline V gene. This CDR3 has 13 amino acids.

The rearrangement uses TRBV25-1 and TRBJ1-2; 7 bases line up with TRBD1. Germline V gene sequence: CDR1 MGHDK, CDR2 SYGVNS. The CDR3 has 14 residues. With 3 bases clipped from V and 8 bases from J, the junction kept 9 bases outside the gene matches. CDR3 sequence: CASSEATGWEGYTF. The CDR3, as DNA: TGTGCCAGCAGTGAGGCGACAGGGTGGGAGGGCTACACCTTC.

The genes are TRBV18 and TRBJ2-7; no clear D gene. The CDR3 has 14 amino acids. In germline, CDR1 is KGHSH, CDR2 LQKENI. Trimming took off 3 bases at V and 4 bases at J, with 13 bases between the two ends. The CDR3 DNA reads as TGTGCCAGCTCACCCGTAGTCAGGTCGTACGAGCAGTACTTC. The encoded protein is CASSPVVRSYEQYF.

The J gene is TRBJ2-7, the V gene TRBV29-1; 9 positions agree with TRBD2. The CDR3 sequence is 13 residues long. Germline-derived CDR1 and CDR2 are SQVTM and ANQGSEA. V lost 3 bases, J lost 3 bases, and 3 bases stayed unmatched. This CDR3 reads CSVETSGFYEQYF. The CDR3 DNA reads TGCAGCGTTGAGACTAGCGGATTCTACGAGCAGTACTTC.

J is TRBJ2-5 and V is TRBV19; D may be TRBD1 or TRBD2 (5 bases each). Germline CDR1 and CDR2: LNHDA and SQIVND (reference sequence). This CDR3 is 14 amino acids long. Trimming took off 3 bases at V and 5 bases at J, with 13 bases between the two ends. The chain's CDR3 is CASSIGMGDETQYF. The CDR3 DNA reads TGTGCCAGTAGTATTGGTATGGGGGATGAGACCCAGTACTTC.

This clone has just a few counts. This chain links TRBV6-5 with TRBJ2-6; the D is unclear. The V and J ends lost 7 bases and 0 bases respectively, with 4 bases between them. This CDR3 comprises 13 residues. The germline V gene has CDR1 MNHEY and CDR2 SVGAGI. CDR3 protein: CASTSSGANVLTF. In nucleotides, the CDR3 is TGTGCCAGCACCAGCTCTGGGGCCAACGTCCTGACTTTC.